This paragraph reports one T cell receptor (beta chain). The antigen remains undetermined. Both subsets, CD45RA+ naive and CD45RA-negative memory, were split from the CD4+ cells. This CDR3 is 13 amino acids long. J lost 9 bases, V lost 5 bases, and 7 bases had no gene match. In germline, CDR1 is MNHNY, CDR2 SVGAGI (reference sequence). The data were obtained in a study of shared clonotypes between healthy human individuals. Study-wide results and limits: Clonotype sharing among donors likely depends on sequencing depth. Owing to a small donor count, the genetic and exposure-history diversity represented was limited.

Measured with immunoSEQ multiplex PCR; TCRdb has only the in-frame clones, and not every one. The repertoire holds some 1.4 million clones, with around 97% as singletons. This chain uses TRBV6-6 with TRBJ1-1; TRBD1 aligns across 9 bases. The sequence came from a man aged 25 to 40 in good health. The sample consisted of naive CD4+ T cells sorted from blood. The subset: CD45RA+ positively selected. CDR3 sequence reads: CASSRENRGQAFF. The CDR3 DNA sequence: TGTGCCAGCAGTCGAGAAAACAGGGGGCAAGCTTTCTTT.